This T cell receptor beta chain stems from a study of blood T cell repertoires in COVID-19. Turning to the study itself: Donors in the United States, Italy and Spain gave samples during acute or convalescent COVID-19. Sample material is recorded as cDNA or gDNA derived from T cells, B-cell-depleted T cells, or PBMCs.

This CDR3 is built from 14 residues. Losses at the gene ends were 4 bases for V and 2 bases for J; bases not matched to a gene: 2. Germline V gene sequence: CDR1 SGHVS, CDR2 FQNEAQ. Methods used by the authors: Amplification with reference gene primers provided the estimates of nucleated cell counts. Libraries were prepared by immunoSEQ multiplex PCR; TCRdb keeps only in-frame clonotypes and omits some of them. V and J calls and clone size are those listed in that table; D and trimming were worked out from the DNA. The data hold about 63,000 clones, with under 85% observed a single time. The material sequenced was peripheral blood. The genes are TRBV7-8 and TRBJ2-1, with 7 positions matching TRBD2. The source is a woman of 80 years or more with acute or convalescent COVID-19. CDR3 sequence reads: CASSSGTTYNEQFF. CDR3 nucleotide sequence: TGTGCCAGCAGCTCAGGGACTACCTACAATGAGCAGTTCTTC.